This T cell receptor beta chain came from a study of beta chain features in type 1 diabetes. Overall study context: The patients were much like the healthy donors in age, gender and cell yields. Across every sample, about 100 million sorted cells were examined in total.

Study-wide findings and caveats: Patients and controls would share equally any PCR tilt toward shorter templates. Whether HLA type affects TCRB rearrangement stayed undetermined in the present work.

Looked up from germline, CDR1 is SGHTS and CDR2 is YDEGEE. The CDR3 spans 12 residues. Trimming took off 2 bases at V and 3 bases at J, with 5 bases between the two ends. The table lists this clone with a few counts. What it recognizes is unknown. Expressed TCRB transcripts were sequenced because the entire RNA isolate underwent reverse transcription. Method: immunoSEQ multiplex PCR; TCRdb's copy keeps in-frame clones and lacks some. The sample records hundreds of thousands of clones, roughly 12% being singletons. The clonotype was recovered from a young man in good health. The genes are TRBV5-8 and TRBJ1-1; no definite D call. The sequenced material came from naive CD4+ T cells from blood. CDR3 in amino acids: CASSLSYTEAFF. CDR3 nucleotide sequence: TGTGCCAGCAGCTTATCGTACACTGAAGCTTTCTTT.